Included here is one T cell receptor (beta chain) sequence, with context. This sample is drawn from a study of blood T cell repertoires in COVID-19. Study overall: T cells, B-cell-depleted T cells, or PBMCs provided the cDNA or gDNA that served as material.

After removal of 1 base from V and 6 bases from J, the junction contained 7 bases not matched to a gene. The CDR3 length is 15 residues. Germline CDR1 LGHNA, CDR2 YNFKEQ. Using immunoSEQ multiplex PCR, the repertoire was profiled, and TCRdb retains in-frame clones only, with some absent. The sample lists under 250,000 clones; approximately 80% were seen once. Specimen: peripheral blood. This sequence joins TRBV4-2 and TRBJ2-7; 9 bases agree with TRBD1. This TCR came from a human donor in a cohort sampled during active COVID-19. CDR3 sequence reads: CASSQGQGGNGEQYF. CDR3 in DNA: TGTGCCAGCAGCCAAGGACAGGGGGGAAATGGCGAGCAGTACTTC.